The rows below give T cell receptor beta chains drawn from one sample of a study of cytomegalovirus exposure and HLA in healthy donors. Method: immunoSEQ multiplex PCR; TCRdb's copy keeps in-frame clones and lacks some. The sample lists some 100,000 clones, 76% occurring once. Sequenced material: PBMCs. The receptors originated from a woman aged 45-59 years in good health and CMV-seropositive. Each CDR3 is given with its conserved first and last residue. Each record gives: J gene, V gene, CDR3 protein.

TRBJ1-1 | TRBV7-6 | CASILGAEASTEAFF
TRBJ2-5 | TRBV5-1 | CASSLAVGTGGETQYF
TRBJ2-1 | TRBV9 | CASSGGGGGLAYNEQFF
TRBJ1-5 | TRBV10-3 | CAIRGTAPDQPQHF
TRBJ1-1 | TRBV10-3 | CAISEGQGNTEAFF
TRBJ2-1 | TRBV11-3 | CASSLGQGAYNEQFF
TRBJ2-7 | TRBV7-9 | CASSSPQGPYEQYF
TRBJ1-4 | TRBV29-1 | CSGKVGINEKLFF
TRBJ1-1 | TRBV5-6 | CASSFPGPRPRGNTEAFF
TRBJ2-5 | TRBV5-4 | CASSPGLDQETQYF
TRBJ2-5 | TRBV27 | CASSLRPGLADHTQYF
TRBJ2-3 | TRBV9 | CASSVTTGSTDTQYF
TRBJ2-1 | TRBV10-1 | CASSELVAGYNEQFF
TRBJ2-2 | TRBV19 | CASSIGNRYTGELFF
TRBJ2-3 | TRBV5-1 | CASSLTSGGADTQYF
TRBJ1-1 | TRBV7-2 | CASGGSEAFF
TRBJ2-2 | TRBV9 | CASSLHRQTGEELFF
TRBJ1-5 | TRBV6-5 | CASTPGGQGHGPQHF
TRBJ1-3 | TRBV9 | CASSVGGNSGNTIYF
TRBJ1-3 | TRBV11-2 | CASSLGWGRLGNTIYF
TRBJ2-7 | TRBV5-6 | CASSLGGGTYEQYF
TRBJ1-4 | TRBV6-5 | CASSYRTATNEKLFF
TRBJ1-2 | TRBV9 | CASSASSLRRINYGYTF
TRBJ1-5 | TRBV7-9 | CASSSDSSNQPQHF
TRBJ1-5 | TRBV30 | CAWSVQGAGRRQPQHF
TRBJ1-2 | TRBV19 | CASSIGQGYGYTF
TRBJ2-5 | TRBV9 | CASSVEPLLAGQETQYF
TRBJ2-7 | TRBV7-8 | CASSLSPDSAPYKHF
TRBJ1-3 | TRBV28 | CASSLQGAENTIYF
TRBJ2-3 | TRBV5-4 | CASSFSGGRADTQYF
TRBJ1-5 | TRBV18 | CASGQGSNQPQHF
TRBJ2-2 | TRBV11-2 | CASSNLRVEAGELFF
TRBJ1-5 | TRBV28 | CASSLFRVNNQPQHF
TRBJ1-2 | TRBV29-1 | CSVLTQGAGGYTF
TRBJ2-4 | TRBV6-5 | CASSLTGSENIQYF
TRBJ1-2 | TRBV6-1 | CASSELQGVHLPNYGYTF
TRBJ2-1 | TRBV28 | CASSLVRREQFF
TRBJ1-1 | TRBV12-5 | CASGLVDRGTEAFF
TRBJ2-7 | TRBV13 | CASSLKGAYEQYF
TRBJ2-7 | TRBV28 | CASSLPGEQYF
TRBJ2-7 | TRBV5-4 | CASSLLAGDGEQYF
TRBJ1-2 | TRBV20-1 | CSARQGYGYTF
TRBJ2-7 | TRBV27 | CASSFKYRGPDYEQYF
TRBJ2-2 | TRBV7-8 | CASSPGSGWGPGELFF
TRBJ1-2 | TRBV15 | CATGTGGDYGYTF
TRBJ1-4 | TRBV6-6 | CAAQGEKLFF
TRBJ2-3 | TRBV19 | CASSRDLLAARTDTQYF
TRBJ1-2 | TRBV7-9 | CASSSPRDRHYGYTF